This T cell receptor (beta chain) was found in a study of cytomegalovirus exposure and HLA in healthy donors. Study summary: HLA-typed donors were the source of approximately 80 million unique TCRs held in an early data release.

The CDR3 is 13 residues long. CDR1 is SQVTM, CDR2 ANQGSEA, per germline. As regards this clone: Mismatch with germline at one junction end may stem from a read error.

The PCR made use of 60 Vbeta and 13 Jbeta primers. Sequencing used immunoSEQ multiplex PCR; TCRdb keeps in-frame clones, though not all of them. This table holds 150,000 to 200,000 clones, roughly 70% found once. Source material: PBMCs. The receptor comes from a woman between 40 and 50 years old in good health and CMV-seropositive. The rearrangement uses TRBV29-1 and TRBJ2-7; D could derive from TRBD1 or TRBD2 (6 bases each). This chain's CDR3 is CSVEGGPSYEQYF. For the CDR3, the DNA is TGCAGCGTCGAAGGGGGGCCCTCCTACGAGCAGTACTTC.